The clone carrying this T cell receptor beta chain was counted ten times or more. The entry originates in a study of T cells in Graves' hyperthyroidism and ophthalmopathy. Amplified regions were TCR beta CDR3 sequences from RNA transcripts. A set of HTBI primers served as the primers for a first-round RT-PCR of the TCR CDR3. TCRdb reanalysed the multiplex PCR reads using MiXCR and keeps one entry per CDR3 protein. The profile shows some 800,000 distinct CDR3 sequences, around 38% of them singletons. There are 15 residues in the CDR3. Germline loops: CDR1 SGHVS, CDR2 FQNEAQ. With V trimmed by 0 bases and J by 3 bases, 4 bases remained unmatched.

Sequenced input: blood. The TCR comes from a young man with Graves' hyperthyroidism. The gene calls are TRBV7-8 and TRBJ2-7, with 8 bases fitting TRBD1. The CDR3, as DNA: TGTGCCAGCAGCTTAGCCGGACAGGGCCACTACGAGCAGTACTTC. As protein: CASSLAGQGHYEQYF.